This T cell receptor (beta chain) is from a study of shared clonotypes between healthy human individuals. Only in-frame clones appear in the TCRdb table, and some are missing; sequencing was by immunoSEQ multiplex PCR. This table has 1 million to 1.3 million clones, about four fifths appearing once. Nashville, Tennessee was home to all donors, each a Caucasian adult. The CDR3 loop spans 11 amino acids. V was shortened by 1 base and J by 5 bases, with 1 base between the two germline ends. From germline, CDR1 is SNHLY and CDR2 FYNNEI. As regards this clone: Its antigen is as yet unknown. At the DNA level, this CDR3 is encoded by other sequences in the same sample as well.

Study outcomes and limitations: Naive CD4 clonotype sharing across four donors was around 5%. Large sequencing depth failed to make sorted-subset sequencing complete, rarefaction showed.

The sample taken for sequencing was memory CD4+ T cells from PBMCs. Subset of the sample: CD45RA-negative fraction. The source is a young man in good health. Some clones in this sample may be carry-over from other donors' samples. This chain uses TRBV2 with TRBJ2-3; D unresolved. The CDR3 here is CASSEVDTQYF. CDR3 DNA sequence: TGTGCCAGCAGTGAAGTAGATACGCAGTATTTT.